This T cell receptor (beta chain) was captured in a study of shared clonotypes between healthy human individuals (dated by TCRdb to the early 2020s). For context, the study as a whole: The cohort comprised two women and a few men aged 18 to 49 years. To increase sequencing depth and limit assay-specific biases, TCR repertoire library preparation and sequencing were carried out by different laboratories using diverse techniques. Each donor's leukapheresis produced roughly between roughly 0.94 and 9.5 billion PBMCs. For each donor, CD4 naive and CD4 memory were each given three plates, CD8 naive was given two plates, and CD8 memory was given one plate. To estimate repertoire size and how much clonotypes are shared between individuals, the study performed deep sequencing of blood TCR repertoires from roughly five healthy adults. On the study overall, not on this receptor specifically: Pairwise subsampling indicated that sequencing depth was expected to affect the degree of clonotype sharing among donors. Naive subsets generally had larger estimated clonotype richness than memory subsets did. When a few donors were compared, the shared fraction of clonotypes was roughly 4.8% for naive CD4, roughly 3.3% for naive CD8, roughly 2.3% for memory CD4, and less than 0.45% for memory CD8. The small number of donors limited the genetic and exposure-history diversity represented. Compared with non-shared clonotypes, the clonotypes found in all four sorted-subset donors had higher generation probabilities. Even with the large sequencing depth, rarefaction of the sorted-subset datasets indicated that sequencing was incomplete. Sampling was restricted to blood, and TCR repertoires in tissues likely differ from the TCR repertoires found in blood.

Concerning this clone itself: The antigen it binds to is not known. Base qualities are missing; no much larger clone stands one base away.

TCR CDR3 regions were amplified from genomic DNA by multiplex PCR using the deep immunoSEQ assay. For each cell subset, the extracted genomic DNA was distributed evenly across all wells of several immunoSEQ 96-well plates, and each plate served as one replicate. For sorted subsets, roughly 200 ng of genomic DNA, equivalent to roughly 33,000 T cell genomes, went into each replicate PCR. Purified libraries were quantified with a Qubit 3.0 fluorometer, sized on a Bioanalyzer 2100, and re-quantified with the KAPA Library Quantification kit. Every immunoSEQ 96-well plate was sequenced on a separate single-read 150-cycle Illumina NextSeq 550 flow cell. Per the source publication's procedure: Because the immunoSEQ output included only junctional sequences and no quality scores, the filtering could not be the same as the filtering used for full-length reads. Sequences were annotated with PyIR, a Python wrapper for IgBLAST v1.9, using IMGT germline references to assign V/J genes and CDR3. Reads were removed for weak V/J assignments (E-value above 1e-6), missing CDR3, stop codons, out-of-frame junctions, or ambiguous translated residues. V3J clonotypes were defined as sequences sharing an identical inferred V gene, J gene, and CDR3 amino acid sequence. To compute the percentage overlap between repertoires, the number of shared unique clonotypes was divided by the size of the smaller repertoire. Repertoire richness was assessed with RTK rarefaction, the Chao1 estimator, and Recon v2.1 estimates of unobserved clonotypes. OLGA was used to compute generation probabilities for all TCRbeta clonotypes that the gDNA method yielded from a handful of donors. TCRdb carries this immuneACCESS record with in-frame sequences only. Its versions omit some clonotypes, under half of them owing to an unresolved V gene in the studies checked, with the rest unexplained. The DNA was the basis for D and trimming; V, J and clone size are from that table. In all, the sample holds some 660,000 clones, and 55% to 85% of those were seen once. Together, the top ten hold 1.5% to 2% of the sample.

The donors were healthy, HIV-negative adults who had no recently reported acute infections or vaccinations. Every donor was a Caucasian adult living in Nashville, Tennessee, USA. CD4+ T cells were enriched through magnetic negative selection, after which naive cells were positively selected on CD45RA and the remaining negative fraction served as the memory subset. Blood was obtained by leukapheresis, after which PBMCs were separated by Ficoll-Histopaque density gradient centrifugation and cryopreserved in liquid nitrogen vapor phase. Analytical flow cytometry was used to check the purity and quantity of every magnetically sorted T cell population. Genomic DNA was isolated from every sorted fraction and measured by UV absorbance on a Nanodrop 2000c. This clonotype was obtained from a woman in her 30s in good health. The sample was memory CD4+ T cells sorted from blood. The cell subset or site label here, explained by the study, means: CD45RA-negative fraction.

The DNA is as follows: TGTGCCAGCAGAAAGGACAGGAATCAGCCCCAGCATTTT. Translated, it reads CASRKDRNQPQHF. The rearranged segments are TRBV6-5 and TRBJ1-5, with 7 middle bases fitting TRBD1. CDR1 and CDR2, looked up from the germline V gene, are MNHEY and SVGAGI. V ends up 6 bases short and J 4 bases short, with an unmatched junction base count of 3. The CDR3 runs 13 amino acids, cysteine and phenylalanine included. The sequence is cut down to CDR3 DNA, 39 bases in frame from base 1.